These 8 T cell receptor beta chains originate from one sample sequenced in a study of PD-1 blockade in classical Hodgkin lymphoma. Time point described: cycle 4 day 1 (C4D1), after five to seven weeks of nivolumab. All the patients suffered relapse after autologous stem cell transplantation, and brentuximab vedotin exposure differed. Some clones are missing from TCRdb's copy, which holds only in-frame ones; the method was immunoSEQ multiplex PCR. The sample lists around 53,000 clones, about 75% occurring once. Here the sequenced sample was peripheral blood mononuclear cells (PBMCs), taken before the fourth cycle of nivolumab. These receptors all stem from a human donor with classical Hodgkin lymphoma.

V and J are TRBV18 and TRBJ2-3; D gene unclear. CDR3 length: 17 residues. The V gene's germline CDR1 is KGHSH and CDR2 LQKENI. V dropped 6 bases and J dropped 3 bases, with 22 bases sitting between them. CDR3 coding DNA: TGTGCCAGCTCCCCCCTTGGAGTGAAAGTATCGACAGATACGCAGTATTTT. Its protein is CASSPLGVKVSTDTQYF.

The gene calls are TRBV28 and TRBJ1-3; a possible D gene is TRBD1 (5 bases). Germline V gene sequence: CDR1 MDHEN, CDR2 SYDVKM. V lost 4 bases and J lost 0, with 10 bases in between. This CDR3 has 15 amino acids. The CDR3 sequence: CASSSPDSSGNTIYF. The CDR3, as DNA: TGTGCCAGCAGTTCGCCCGACAGCTCTGGAAACACCATATATTTT.

The sample holds one count of this clone. The gene calls are TRBV18 and TRBJ1-3, with 7 bases fitting TRBD1. This CDR3 spans 15 amino acids. CDR1 KGHSH and CDR2 LQKENI come from the germline V gene. After removal of 0 bases from V and 4 bases from J, the junction contained 3 bases not matched to a gene. The CDR3 nucleotides are TGTGCCAGCTCACCACCGACAGGGCGCGGAAACACCATATATTTT. It translates to CASSPPTGRGNTIYF.

This chain uses TRBV6-1 with TRBJ2-5; 9 nucleotides line up with TRBD1. CDR3 size: 14 residues. J lost 5 bases, V lost 6 bases, and 7 bases had no gene match. Germline V lookup: CDR1 MNHNS, CDR2 SASEGT. CDR3 in amino acids: CASRGQGLRETQYF. The DNA for the CDR3 is TGTGCCAGCAGGGGACAGGGTTTGAGGGAGACCCAGTACTTC.

V and J are TRBV7-9 and TRBJ2-1; 14 bases align to TRBD2. The CDR3 runs 15 residues. CDR1 is SEHNR, CDR2 FQNEAQ, per germline (reference sequence). V lost 5 bases and J lost 9; bases outside the gene matches: 6. This CDR3 reads CASSRLAGGSSEQFF. CDR3 in DNA: TGTGCCAGCAGCCGACTAGCGGGAGGGTCCAGTGAGCAGTTCTTC.

For this clone: Additional DNA sequences in this sample encode the identical CDR3. The genes are TRBV14 and TRBJ2-5; D not certain. Trimming removed 1 base from V and 5 bases from J, with 2 bases in between. The CDR3 covers 11 residues. The V gene's germline CDR1 is SGHDN and CDR2 FVKESK. The CDR3 region is CASSQAETQYF. The DNA of the CDR3 is TGTGCCAGCAGCCAAGCCGAGACCCAGTACTTC.

The CDR3 region has the DNA TGCGCCAGCAGCCCCGGGGGGGCAGATACGCAGTATTTT. Translated, it gives CASSPGGADTQYF. The chain couples TRBV5-1 to TRBJ2-3; 8 bases map to TRBD2. The CDR3 totals 13 residues. CDR1 and CDR2 (germline): SGHRS, YFSETQ. V shed 4 bases and J 4 bases; nucleotides not matched to a gene: 2. Full variable domain (missing parts from reference TRBV5-1 and TRBJ2-3): KAGVTQTPRYLIKTRGQQVTLSCSPISGHRSVSWYQQTPGQGLQFLFEYFSETQRNKGNFPGRFSGRQFSNSRSEMNVSTLELGDSALYLCASSPGGADTQYFGPGTRLTVL.

This clone was recorded once. V usage is TRBV21-1 and J usage is TRBJ2-5; the DNA was not used to check the table's D call, TRBD1. TRBV21-1 is shown as a pseudogene. This CDR3 is built from 14 residues. CDR3 loop: CASSKGTGAGTQYF. The CDR3 nucleotides read TGTGCCAGCAGCAAAGGGACAGGGGCTGGGACCCAGTACTTC.